A single sample is the source of the 24 T cell receptor beta chains below, sequenced in a study of cytotoxic CD8 clonotypes in ibrutinib-treated CLL. The table came from immunoSEQ multiplex PCR; TCRdb's copy has only in-frame clones and leaves some out. This table holds 300,000 or so clones, over 55% found once. The material was PBMCs, obtained after 36 months of ibrutinib treatment. Receptor source: a human donor with chronic lymphocytic leukemia.

The J gene is TRBJ2-3, the V gene TRBV2, with TRBD2 identical over 9 bases. Germline lookup yields CDR1 SNHLY and CDR2 FYNNEI. CDR3 length: 14 residues. V lost 10 bases and J lost 6; bases outside the gene matches: 11. The CDR3 nucleotides are TGTGCCACCCGGCGTGCGGGAGGGGGGGATACGCAGTATTTT. It codes for CATRRAGGGDTQYF.

CDR3: CASSRNSGQETQYF. In DNA form, the CDR3 reads TGCGCCAGCAGCCGGAACTCTGGGCAAGAGACCCAGTACTTC. The rearrangement uses TRBV4-3 and TRBJ2-5; D remains unclear. Germline loops: CDR1 LGHNA, CDR2 YSLEER. V was cut by 4 bases and J by 2 bases, with 11 bases left in between. CDR3 size: 14 residues.

This rearrangement joins TRBV10-3 to TRBJ1-1, with 8 bases that match TRBD1. Germline CDR1 and CDR2: ENHRY and SYGVKD. The CDR3 spans 13 residues. V was pared by 4 bases and J by 11 bases, with 9 bases of the junction left unmatched. The CDR3 here is CAISGQGIESAFF. CDR3 bases: TGTGCCATCAGTGGACAGGGGATTGAGTCGGCTTTCTTT.

This clone was observed once. The rearrangement joins TRBV23-1 to TRBJ2-3; 7 bases align to TRBD1. TRBV23-1 is reported as an ORF; its role is uncertain. The CDR3 is 17 amino acids. V shed 0 bases and J 0 bases; nucleotides not matched to a gene: 6. The CDR3 DNA follows: TGCGCCAGCAGTCAATCGATCAGGGGGAGCAGCACAGATACGCAGTATTTT. The encoded protein is CASSQSIRGSSTDTQYF.

The gene calls are TRBV13 and TRBJ2-1; D ambiguous. Germline V gene sequence: CDR1 PRHDT, CDR2 FYEKMQ (reference sequence). The V end lost 4 bases, the J end lost 5 bases, and 3 bases lay between the germline ends. The CDR3 sequence is 11 residues long. For the CDR3, the DNA is TGTGCCAGCAGCTACAACAATGAGCAGTTCTTC. Protein product: CASSYNNEQFF.

J is TRBJ2-4 and V is TRBV4-1, with 7 nucleotides matching TRBD2. V trimming: 5 bases; J trimming: 0 bases; junction bases outside the gene matches: 4. From germline, CDR1 is MGHRA and CDR2 YSYEKL. This CDR3 is 15 amino acids long. As DNA, the CDR3 is TGCGCCAGCAGCACCCTAGCGGTAGCCAAAAACATTCAGTACTTC. Translating gives CASSTLAVAKNIQYF.

The chain carries TRBV10-2 and TRBJ2-1; TRBD2 might be the D (5 bases). CDR1 and CDR2 (germline): WSHSY, SAAADI. The CDR3 has 15 amino acids. Between the trimmed V and J ends, which lost 7 bases and 10 bases, there was a span of 23 bases. The CDR3 is CASMTSGPGWEEQFF. For the CDR3, the DNA is TGCGCCAGCATGACGTCGGGCCCCGGATGGGAGGAGCAGTTCTTC.

This chain joins TRBV7-2 and TRBJ2-3, with 7 bases fitting TRBD2. Losses at the gene ends were 5 bases for V and 0 bases for J; bases not matched to a gene: 2. CDR1 is SGHTA, CDR2 FQGNSA, per germline. The CDR3 runs to 14 residues. The CDR3 DNA sequence: TGTGCCAGCAGCCCACTAGCGAGCACAGATACGCAGTATTTT. This gives the protein CASSPLASTDTQYF.

This sequence joins TRBV4-1 and TRBJ2-2; D may match TRBD1 or TRBD2 (6 bases each). The germline V and J ends were trimmed by 2 bases and 4 bases, with 17 bases remaining between them. The CDR3 sequence is 17 residues long. The germline CDR1 and CDR2 sequences are MGHRA and YSYEKL. The CDR3 sequence: CASSQPRGHSPTGELFF. The CDR3 nucleotides read TGCGCCAGCAGCCAACCTCGGGGGCACTCACCCACCGGGGAGCTGTTTTTT.

Only a few counts were recorded for this clone. This chain uses TRBV5-4 with TRBJ1-2, with 8 bases that match TRBD1. This CDR3 is 14 amino acids long. The germline gives CDR1 SGHNT, CDR2 YYREEE (reference sequence). Losses at the gene ends were 4 bases for V and 8 bases for J; bases not matched to a gene: 10. The CDR3 nucleotides are TGTGCCAGCAGCCTAGACAGGGGATCAAGAGGCTACACCTTC. Its translation: CASSLDRGSRGYTF.

The chain recombines TRBV6-6 with TRBJ1-6; TRBD1 aligns across 9 bases. CDR1 is MNHNY and CDR2 is SVGAGI in the germline V gene (reference sequence). The CDR3 sequence is 14 residues long. Unmatched junction bases numbered 7, after V lost 5 bases and J lost 11 bases. The CDR3 here is CASSPTGGRAPLHF. The CDR3 coding sequence is TGTGCCAGCAGTCCGACAGGGGGAAGGGCACCCCTCCACTTT.

The chain links TRBV7-9 to TRBJ1-1; D unclear. The CDR3 spans 13 residues. Germline V gene data show CDR1 as SEHNR and CDR2 as FQNEAQ (reference sequence). Trimming removed 6 bases from V and 5 bases from J, with 13 bases in between. The CDR3 loop is CASRHPGGTEAFF. The CDR3 DNA is TGTGCCAGCAGACATCCGGGAGGGACTGAAGCTTTCTTT.

Comments on this clone: The sample carries other DNA sequences with the same CDR3. V gene TRBV27 combines with J gene TRBJ1-3, with D hard to call. CDR3 size: 12 residues. Germline V gives CDR1 MNHEY, CDR2 SMNVEV (reference sequence). The ends were cut back, 10 bases at V and 4 bases at J, with 11 bases in the middle. CDR3 coding DNA: TGTGCCAACTTGGCAGGAGGAAACACCATATATTTT. The encoded protein is CANLAGGNTIYF.

This clone was counted only a few times. The gene calls are TRBV10-2 and TRBJ1-5; D remains ambiguous. The V end lost 6 bases, the J end lost 7 bases, and 13 bases lay between the germline ends. There are 13 residues in the CDR3. Germline V gene lookup returns CDR1 WSHSY and CDR2 SAAADI. The CDR3 DNA follows: TGCGCCAGCAGCTTACGGGGAGGCCAGCCCCAGCATTTT. Translated: CASSLRGGQPQHF.

In its sample, this clone was seen a few times. J is TRBJ2-7 and V is TRBV4-1; the D is unclear. The germline V gene encodes CDR1 MGHRA and CDR2 YSYEKL. This CDR3 spans 15 amino acids. The V gene lost 1 base and the J gene lost 2 bases, with 12 bases spanning the gap. DNA of the CDR3: TGCGCCAGCAGCCAAGTGAGCGCAGGACCCTACGAGCAGTACTTC. Its protein product is CASSQVSAGPYEQYF.

A few counts support this clone. The identical CDR3 is also encoded by other nucleotide sequences in the sample. CDR3 bases: TGTGCCAGCAGCGTAGGGGGACTAGGCTACGAGCAGTACTTC. This encodes CASSVGGLGYEQYF. The chain employs TRBV9 and TRBJ2-7; 8 nucleotides align to TRBD2. J was trimmed by 3 bases and V by 0 bases; bases with no gene match: 2. The V gene's germline CDR1 is SGDLS and CDR2 YYNGEE. CDR3 length: 14 amino acids.

J is TRBJ2-7 and V is TRBV27; D is perhaps TRBD1 (6 bases). Trimming took off 3 bases at V and 0 bases at J, with 18 bases between the two ends. Looked up from germline, CDR1 is MNHEY and CDR2 is SMNVEV (reference sequence). CDR3 size: 17 residues. The CDR3 reads CASSFTLQGRVSYEQYF. CDR3 bases: TGTGCCAGCAGTTTTACTCTCCAGGGGAGAGTCTCCTACGAGCAGTACTTC.

The gene calls are TRBV7-8 and TRBJ1-2; the match to TRBD1 covers 10 bases. Losses at the gene ends were 5 bases for V and 7 bases for J; bases not matched to a gene: 10. CDR1 and CDR2 from the germline V gene are SGHVS and FQNEAQ. The CDR3 is 15 residues long. CDR3 DNA sequence: TGTGCCAGCAGCAACCCGGGACAGGGGACGGGTGGCTACACCTTC. Translating it yields CASSNPGQGTGGYTF.

The chain joins TRBV10-3 to TRBJ2-3; a weak D match, TRBD2 (6 bases). V shed 6 bases and J shed 3 bases, with 13 bases lying between them. Germline assignment: CDR1 ENHRY and CDR2 SYGVKD. CDR3 length: 14 residues. CDR3 in amino acids: CAISPGVSTDTQYF. For the CDR3, the DNA is TGTGCCATCAGCCCGGGAGTTTCGACAGATACGCAGTATTTT.

V and J are TRBV9 and TRBJ1-1; perhaps TRBD1 as D (5 bases). Germline loops: CDR1 SGDLS, CDR2 YYNGEE. The ends were cut back, 1 base at V and 4 bases at J, with 8 bases in the middle. The CDR3 extends over 13 amino acids. The CDR3 bases are TGTGCCAGCAGCGTACAGGGAAGCACTGAAGCTTTCTTT. Translating it yields CASSVQGSTEAFF.

The J gene is TRBJ1-1, the V gene TRBV6-5, with D maybe TRBD1 (5 bases). V shed 4 bases and J shed 3 bases, with 6 bases lying between them. The CDR3 runs to 12 residues. Germline V CDR1 and CDR2: MNHEY, SVGAGI. The CDR3 DNA follows: TGTGCCAGCAGTTTGGGGGACACTGAAGCTTTCTTT. Translated, it gives CASSLGDTEAFF.

The sample holds a few counts of this clone. V gene TRBV5-1 combines with J gene TRBJ2-7; 9 nucleotides match TRBD1. This CDR3 spans 15 amino acids. The V gene's germline CDR1 is SGHRS and CDR2 YFSETQ. V shed 0 bases, J shed 2 bases, and the junction held 3 bases outside the gene matches. The CDR3: CASSLGDRAAYEQYF. CDR3 nucleotides: TGCGCCAGCAGCTTGGGGGACAGGGCCGCCTACGAGCAGTACTTC. The full variable domain, its missing parts supplied by reference TRBV5-1 and TRBJ2-7, is KAGVTQTPRYLIKTRGQQVTLSCSPISGHRSVSWYQQTPGQGLQFLFEYFSETQRNKGNFPGRFSGRQFSNSRSEMNVSTLELGDSALYLCASSLGDRAAYEQYFGPGTRLTVT.

This chain links TRBV7-9 with TRBJ2-2; D uncertain. Germline V gene lookup returns CDR1 SEHNR and CDR2 FQNEAQ (reference sequence). V was shortened by 3 bases and J by 5 bases, with 16 bases between the two germline ends. The CDR3 contains 16 residues. CDR3 region: CASSFILPQGTGELFF. CDR3 DNA: TGTGCCAGCAGCTTCATTCTGCCCCAAGGGACCGGGGAGCTGTTTTTT. Variable domain in full (rest from reference TRBV7-9 and TRBJ2-2): DTGVSQNPRHKITKRGQNVTFRCDPISEHNRLYWYRQTLGQGPEFLTYFQNEAQLEKSRLLSDRFSAERPKGSFSTLEIQRTEQGDSAMYLCASSFILPQGTGELFFGEGSRLTVL.

The rearrangement uses TRBV4-1 and TRBJ1-2; 7 bases map to TRBD1. The CDR3 totals 17 residues. Trimming at V came to 0 bases and at J to 3 bases, leaving 10 bases not matched to a gene. Per germline, CDR1 MGHRA and CDR2 YSYEKL. CDR3 loop: CASSQENPPGGYYGYTF. DNA of the CDR3: TGCGCCAGCAGCCAAGAAAACCCGCCAGGGGGATACTATGGCTACACCTTC.